The 30 T cell receptor beta chains listed next were all sequenced from one sample in a study of T-cell reconstitution after alpha-beta-depleted transplantation in children (dated by TCRdb to about 2016). The meaning of the sample's treatment or condition label: allogeneic hematopoietic cell transplantation with graft depleted of TCRalphabeta T cells and CD19 B cells. Libraries came from PCR. Sequenced on an Illumina HiSeq 2500. TCR libraries were prepared with molecular barcoding, using unique molecular identifiers to normalize TCRbeta repertoire quantification. TCRdb cleaned the public reads at Q25 with fastp, built clones with MiXCR and kept in-frame beta chains. One record per CDR3 amino acid sequence lists the most common genes and DNA. In this sample the table shows hundreds of thousands of distinct CDR3 sequences, under 15% of which occur a single time. The ten largest clones represent around 0.76% of the sample.

Sequencing used PBMCs, obtained before TCRalphabeta/CD19-depleted stem cell transplant. Receptor source: a girl aged 2 to 10 with congenital amegakaryocytic thrombocytopenia, due to receive a stem cell transplant.

This rearrangement joins TRBV7-2 to TRBJ2-3; D ambiguous. CDR3 length: 15 amino acids. Trimming pared 3 bases from V and 0 bases from J, leaving 10 bases between. In germline, CDR1 is SGHTA, CDR2 FQGNSA. Here the CDR3 DNA reads TGTGCCAGCAGCTTGATGGGCTTGAGCACAGATACGCAGTATTTT. Translated: CASSLMGLSTDTQYF.

This clonotype was seen at least ten times. This sequence joins TRBV12-3 or TRBV12-4 and TRBJ2-7; TRBD2 matches 10 bases. The CDR3 contains 18 residues. The trim removed 5 bases at V and 2 bases at J, leaving 15 bases unmatched. This CDR3 is CASSDQNSSGRAPYEQYF. The CDR3 bases are TGTGCCAGCAGTGACCAGAACTCGAGCGGGAGGGCTCCCTACGAGCAGTACTTC.

This clonotype was observed at least ten times. The rearrangement links TRBV7-2 to TRBJ2-3; D assignment may be TRBD1 or TRBD2 (5 bases each). This CDR3 has 12 amino acids. Per the germline V gene, CDR1 is SGHTA and CDR2 is FQGNSA. The V end lost 5 bases, the J end lost 14 bases, and 17 bases lay between the germline ends. CDR3 sequence (DNA): TGTGCCAGCAGCCCGGGACCCAATCCTCCGTATTTT. It translates to CASSPGPNPPYF.

This clonotype appeared many times. This rearrangement joins TRBV20-1 to TRBJ1-3, with D possibly matching TRBD1 (6 bases). The CDR3 has 13 residues. The germline V gene encodes CDR1 DFQATT and CDR2 SNEGSKA (reference sequence). Deletions cut 6 bases from V and 3 bases from J, with 12 bases between. The CDR3 region has the DNA TGCAGTGCCCAACAGGGCGTTGGAAACACCATATATTTT. As protein: CSAQQGVGNTIYF.

CDR3: CASSGGPGGELFF. The CDR3 DNA is TGTGCCAGCAGCGGAGGGCCGGGCGGGGAGCTGTTTTTT. This chain joins TRBV2 and TRBJ2-2, with TRBD2 as a possible D gene (6 bases). The germline gives CDR1 SNHLY, CDR2 FYNNEI. Trimming took off 6 bases at V and 7 bases at J, with 12 bases between the two ends. CDR3 length equals 13 residues.

This clonotype was observed at least ten times. The rearrangement uses TRBV11-2 and TRBJ2-1, with D unclear. Germline lookup yields CDR1 SGHAT and CDR2 FQNNGV. The CDR3 covers 12 residues. V was shortened by 1 base and J by 8 bases, with 6 bases between the two germline ends. CDR3 bases: TGTGCCAGCAGCTTAGGGCTAGATGAGCAGTTCTTC. This gives the protein CASSLGLDEQFF.

The chain combines TRBV27 with TRBJ2-7; TRBD1 aligns across 7 bases. Germline lookup yields CDR1 MNHEY and CDR2 SMNVEV (reference sequence). The junction had 19 bases not matched to a gene; V was cut back by 3 bases and J by 8 bases. The CDR3 sequence is 17 residues long. CDR3 residues: CASSFPIQGKVLPQQYF. The CDR3 nucleotides read TGTGCCAGCAGTTTCCCCATACAGGGGAAGGTTCTGCCACAGCAGTACTTC.

The chain recombines TRBV9 with TRBJ2-3; possible D gene TRBD1, 5 bases. V shed 1 base and J shed 10 bases, with 19 bases lying between them. CDR1 is SGDLS, CDR2 YYNGEE, per germline. The CDR3 runs to 15 residues. The CDR3 coding sequence is TGTGCCAGCAGCGTACAGACAGACCACACCTTATCGCAGTATTTT. Encoded protein: CASSVQTDHTLSQYF.

This clonotype occurred many times. This chain connects TRBV20-1 to TRBJ2-3; 11 bases match TRBD2. Germline V gives CDR1 DFQATT, CDR2 SNEGSKA (reference sequence). CDR3 length: 15 amino acids. V dropped 3 bases and J dropped 0; count of bases not matched to a gene: 2. DNA for the CDR3: TGCAGTGCTAGGCGACTAGCGGGGAGCACAGATACGCAGTATTTT. Its translation: CSARRLAGSTDTQYF.

The table lists this clonotype with many counts. This rearrangement joins TRBV7-2 to TRBJ2-3, with 8 bases lining up with TRBD1. Unmatched junction bases numbered 5, after V lost 0 bases and J lost 3 bases. The CDR3 covers 16 residues. Germline values: CDR1 SGHTA, CDR2 FQGNSA. The CDR3 region is CASSLAPGQGTDTQYF. The CDR3 DNA reads as TGTGCCAGCAGCTTAGCGCCAGGACAGGGAACAGATACGCAGTATTTT.

The CDR3 loop reads CASSFSGTDYEQYF. CDR3 DNA sequence: TGCGCCAGCAGCTTCTCCGGGACGGACTACGAGCAGTACTTC. The chain recombines TRBV5-1 with TRBJ2-7; D is possibly TRBD1 or TRBD2 (5 bases each). Germline loops: CDR1 SGHRS, CDR2 YFSETQ. The CDR3 contains 14 residues. V was trimmed by 2 bases and J by 3 bases, leaving 12 bases between them.

The count of this clonotype is one. A read error is possible here, since a much larger clone lies one base away. This sequence joins TRBV10-2 and TRBJ1-4; D is unresolved. Trimming pared 4 bases from V and 1 base from J, leaving 13 bases between. CDR3 length: 16 amino acids. The germline V gene has CDR1 WSHSY and CDR2 SAAADI. CDR3: CASSGYAIGTNEKLFF. For the CDR3, the DNA is TGCGCCAGCAGTGGGTACGCGATCGGAACTAATGAAAAACTGTTTTTT.

This clonotype was observed many times. The chain joins TRBV20-1 to TRBJ2-7; D is unresolved. The CDR3 extends over 13 amino acids. V lost 7 bases and J lost 2, with 15 bases in between. Germline V gene sequence: CDR1 DFQATT, CDR2 SNEGSKA (reference sequence). The CDR3 sequence: CSVFGSVAYEQYF. Here the CDR3 DNA reads TGCAGTGTCTTCGGGTCTGTGGCCTACGAGCAGTACTTC.

This clonotype was recorded at least ten times. The V and J genes are TRBV11-2 and TRBJ2-1; 8 nucleotides line up with TRBD1. This CDR3 is 15 amino acids long. CDR1 is SGHAT, CDR2 FQNNGV, per germline. The junction had 4 bases not matched to a gene; V was cut back by 4 bases and J by 2 bases. This CDR3 is CASSSRGLTYNEQFF. The CDR3 nucleotides are TGTGCCAGCAGCTCCAGGGGGCTAACCTACAATGAGCAGTTCTTC.

About this clonotype: Being one base from a much bigger clone, this may be a read error. The rearrangement uses TRBV29-1 and TRBJ2-5; TRBD2 agrees at 11 bases. CDR3 length: 13 amino acids. Germline V gene sequence: CDR1 SQVTM, CDR2 ANQGSEA. The CDR3 DNA reads as TGCGGCGGTTTAGGGACTAGCGGAGAGACCCAGTACTTC. This codes for CGGLGTSGETQYF.

The CDR3 DNA reads TGTGCCAGCAGCCAAGACAGGTATCCTACGATGCAGTACTTC. This encodes CASSQDRYPTMQYF. The chain uses TRBV4-2 and TRBJ2-7; D ambiguous. V was pared by 0 bases and J by 9 bases, with 15 bases between. CDR3 length: 14 residues. The germline V gene encodes CDR1 LGHNA and CDR2 YNFKEQ.

This clonotype showed up just a few times. This chain joins TRBV28 and TRBJ2-5; TRBD2 is a possible D gene (7 bases). Germline V gene lookup returns CDR1 MDHEN and CDR2 SYDVKM. V was pared by 6 bases and J by 4 bases, with 15 bases between. This CDR3 has 14 residues. In DNA, the CDR3 is TGTGCCAGCAGAGGGAGGGGGGTTGCAGAGACCCAGTACTTC. This codes for CASRGRGVAETQYF.

CDR3 residues: CASSPWRDSLGPGNTIYF. CDR3 nucleotide sequence: TGTGCCAGCAGTCCTTGGCGGGACAGCCTAGGACCTGGAAACACCATATATTTT. The chain couples TRBV28 to TRBJ1-3; TRBD1 matches at 7 bases. The J segment lost 2 bases and the V segment lost 5 bases, leaving 15 bases of the junction unmatched. The CDR3 loop spans 18 amino acids. Germline values: CDR1 MDHEN, CDR2 SYDVKM.

This clonotype was seen more than once but under ten times. The chain carries TRBV5-1 and TRBJ2-6; 8 nucleotides line up with TRBD1. Per germline, CDR1 SGHRS and CDR2 YFSETQ. The CDR3 has 15 residues. J was trimmed by 3 bases and V by 3 bases; bases with no gene match: 2. In DNA, the CDR3 is TGCGCCAGCAGCTCTACAGGGGGTGGGGCCAACGTCCTGACTTTC. It encodes CASSSTGGGANVLTF. The full variable domain, with the rest looked up from reference TRBV5-1 and TRBJ2-6, is KAGVTQTPRYLIKTRGQQVTLSCSPISGHRSVSWYQQTPGQGLQFLFEYFSETQRNKGNFPGRFSGRQFSNSRSEMNVSTLELGDSALYLCASSSTGGGANVLTFGAGSRLTVL.

This clonotype appeared a few times. V gene TRBV5-1 combines with J gene TRBJ2-1; D ambiguous. Germline CDR1 reads SGHRS; CDR2 reads YFSETQ. The CDR3 loop spans 14 amino acids. V dropped 7 bases and J dropped 1 base, with 12 bases sitting between them. The CDR3 sequence is CASGRAPSYNEQFF. CDR3 nucleotide sequence: TGCGCCAGCGGACGGGCTCCTTCCTACAATGAGCAGTTCTTC. Looking up the rest from reference TRBV5-1 and TRBJ2-1 gives the full variable domain: KAGVTQTPRYLIKTRGQQVTLSCSPISGHRSVSWYQQTPGQGLQFLFEYFSETQRNKGNFPGRFSGRQFSNSRSEMNVSTLELGDSALYLCASGRAPSYNEQFFGPGTRLTVL.

The rearrangement links TRBV20-1 to TRBJ2-7, with 10 positions matching TRBD2. The V and J ends lost 6 bases and 6 bases, in that order; junction bases with no gene match: 11. The CDR3 spans 14 residues. Germline CDR1 DFQATT, CDR2 SNEGSKA (reference sequence). The CDR3 DNA sequence: TGCAGTGCGTCCTACCTAGCGGGAGCTGGCGAGCAGTACTTC. Protein product: CSASYLAGAGEQYF.

The genes are TRBV5-1 and TRBJ2-1; TRBD2 matches 9 bases. The CDR3 spans 16 residues. The J segment lost 11 bases and the V segment lost 4 bases, leaving 16 bases of the junction unmatched. CDR1 and CDR2 from the germline V gene are SGHRS and YFSETQ. CDR3 nucleotide sequence: TGCGCCAGCAGCGGAGGGGGCGGGGGGGACTCTAACAAGCAGTTCTTC. This gives the protein CASSGGGGGDSNKQFF.

The chain combines TRBV10-1 with TRBJ2-3; D uncertain. Germline lookup yields CDR1 WNHNN and CDR2 SYGVQD (reference sequence). V was clipped by 8 bases and J by 8 bases, with 17 bases between them. The length of the CDR3 is 13 residues. The CDR3: CASQDARVGTQYF. DNA of the CDR3: TGCGCCAGCCAGGACGCACGAGTCGGTACGCAGTATTTT.

The sample holds many counts of this clonotype. The V and J genes are TRBV5-1 and TRBJ2-7; 8 bases map to TRBD1. Germline CDR1 is SGHRS and CDR2 is YFSETQ. The CDR3 has 16 amino acids. Trimming removed 2 bases from V and 2 bases from J; junction bases left unmatched: 9. The CDR3: CASSLYTGGRAYEQYF. Here the CDR3 DNA reads TGCGCCAGCAGCTTATATACAGGGGGAAGGGCCTACGAGCAGTACTTC.

This clonotype has more than one count but fewer than ten. The chain employs TRBV15 and TRBJ1-6, with D unclear. The CDR3 covers 15 residues. V shed 0 bases and J shed 4 bases, with 7 bases lying between them. Germline CDR1 reads LNHNV; CDR2 reads YYDKDF (reference sequence). CDR3 residues: CATSRDPSYNSPLHF. For the CDR3, the DNA is TGTGCCACCAGCAGAGATCCCAGTTATAATTCACCCCTCCACTTT.

As concerns this clonotype: A much larger clone lies one base from this, so it may be a read error. The V and J genes are TRBV12-3 or TRBV12-4 and TRBJ2-3; D may be TRBD1 or TRBD2 (5 bases each). This CDR3 region has 14 residues. V was cut by 10 bases and J by 4 bases, with 18 bases left in between. CDR3 nucleotide sequence: TGTGCCACCCGGGCTGGGGACGGCTCAGATACGCAGTATTTT. Its protein product is CATRAGDGSDTQYF.

The J gene is TRBJ1-1, the V gene TRBV29-1; the D is unclear. CDR1 and CDR2 (germline): SQVTM, ANQGSEA. The CDR3 is 13 residues long. Trimming cost V 3 bases and J 3 bases, with 11 bases left between them. CDR3 loop: CSVDSGSDTEAFF. CDR3 nucleotide sequence: TGCAGCGTTGATTCCGGGTCGGACACTGAAGCTTTCTTT.

V is TRBV5-1 and J is TRBJ2-2; D is uncertain. This CDR3 spans 15 amino acids. The germline CDR1 and CDR2 sequences are SGHRS and YFSETQ. V lost 4 bases, J lost 6 bases, and 16 bases lay in between. The CDR3 nucleotides read TGCGCCAGCAGCGTGACATTAGCAAATTCCGGGGAGCTGTTTTTT. Its translation is CASSVTLANSGELFF.

This clonotype was detected ten times or more. The CDR3 here is CACHRRTEAFF. CDR3 sequence (DNA): TGTGCCTGCCATCGTAGGACTGAAGCTTTCTTT. The chain joins TRBV12-3 or TRBV12-4 to TRBJ1-1; no clear D gene. The V gene lost 11 bases and the J gene lost 5 bases, with 12 bases spanning the gap. The CDR3 has 11 residues.

This clonotype came up many times. J is TRBJ2-3 and V is TRBV29-1; 8 bases line up with TRBD2. CDR1 is SQVTM, CDR2 ANQGSEA, per germline. The junction had 10 bases not matched to a gene; V was cut back by 6 bases and J by 2 bases. The CDR3 runs to 15 residues. CDR3 loop: CSVESSGGLTDTQYF. In DNA form, the CDR3 reads TGCAGCGTCGAATCGTCGGGAGGGCTCACAGATACGCAGTATTTT.